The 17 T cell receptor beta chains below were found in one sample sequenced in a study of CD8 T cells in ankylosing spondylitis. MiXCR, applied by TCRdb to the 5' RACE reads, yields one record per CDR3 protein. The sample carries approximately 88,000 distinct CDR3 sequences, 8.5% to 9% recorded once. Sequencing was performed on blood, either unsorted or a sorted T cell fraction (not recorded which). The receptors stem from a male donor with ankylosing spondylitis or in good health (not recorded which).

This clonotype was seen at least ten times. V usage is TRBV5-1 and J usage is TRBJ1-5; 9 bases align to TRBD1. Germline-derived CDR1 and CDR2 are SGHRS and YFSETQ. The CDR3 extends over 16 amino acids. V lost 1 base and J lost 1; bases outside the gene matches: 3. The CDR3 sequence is CASSLWGQGSNQPQHF. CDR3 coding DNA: TGCGCCAGCAGCTTGTGGGGACAGGGAAGCAATCAGCCCCAGCATTTT.

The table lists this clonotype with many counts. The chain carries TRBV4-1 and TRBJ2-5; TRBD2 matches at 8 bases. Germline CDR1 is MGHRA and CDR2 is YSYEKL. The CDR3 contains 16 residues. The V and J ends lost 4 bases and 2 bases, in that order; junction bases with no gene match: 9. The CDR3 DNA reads TGCGCCAGCAGCCGAATCGGCGGGGGGCCACAAGAGACCCAGTACTTC. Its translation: CASSRIGGGPQETQYF.

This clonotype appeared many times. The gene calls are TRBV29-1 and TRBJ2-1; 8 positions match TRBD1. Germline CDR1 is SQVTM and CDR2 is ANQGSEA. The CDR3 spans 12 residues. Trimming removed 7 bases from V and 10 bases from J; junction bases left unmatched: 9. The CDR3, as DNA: TGCAGCGGGCAGGGGGCAGCGGAAGAGCAGTTCTTC. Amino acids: CSGQGAAEEQFF.

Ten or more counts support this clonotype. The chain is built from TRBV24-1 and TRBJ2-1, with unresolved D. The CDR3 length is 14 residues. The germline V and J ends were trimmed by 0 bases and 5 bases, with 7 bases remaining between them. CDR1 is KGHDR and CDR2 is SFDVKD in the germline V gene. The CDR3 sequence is CATSDLHRNNEQFF. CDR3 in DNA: TGTGCCACCAGTGATTTGCACAGAAACAATGAGCAGTTCTTC.

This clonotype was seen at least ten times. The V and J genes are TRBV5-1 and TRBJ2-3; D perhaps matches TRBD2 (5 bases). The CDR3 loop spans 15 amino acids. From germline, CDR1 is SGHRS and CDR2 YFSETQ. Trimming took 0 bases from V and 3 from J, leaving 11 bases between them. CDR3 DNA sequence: TGCGCCAGCAGCTTGGAGGTTACGGGAACAGATACGCAGTATTTT. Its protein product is CASSLEVTGTDTQYF.

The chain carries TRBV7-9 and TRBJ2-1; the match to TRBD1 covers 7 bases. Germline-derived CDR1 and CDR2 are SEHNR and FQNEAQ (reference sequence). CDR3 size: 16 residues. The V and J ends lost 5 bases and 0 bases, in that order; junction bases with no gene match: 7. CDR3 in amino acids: CASSRPTGTSYNEQFF. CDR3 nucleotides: TGTGCCAGCAGCCGTCCGACAGGGACCTCCTACAATGAGCAGTTCTTC. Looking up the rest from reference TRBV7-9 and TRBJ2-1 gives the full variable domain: DTGVSQNPRHKITKRGQNVTFRCDPISEHNRLYWYRQTLGQGPEFLTYFQNEAQLEKSRLLSDRFSAERPKGSFSTLEIQRTEQGDSAMYLCASSRPTGTSYNEQFFGPGTRLTVL.

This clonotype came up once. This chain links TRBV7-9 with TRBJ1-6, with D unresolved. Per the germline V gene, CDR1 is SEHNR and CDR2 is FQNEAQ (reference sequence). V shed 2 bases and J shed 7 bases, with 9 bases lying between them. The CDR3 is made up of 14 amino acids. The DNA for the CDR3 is TGTGCCAGCAGCTTACGACCCCTCAATTCACCCCTCCACTTT. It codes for CASSLRPLNSPLHF.

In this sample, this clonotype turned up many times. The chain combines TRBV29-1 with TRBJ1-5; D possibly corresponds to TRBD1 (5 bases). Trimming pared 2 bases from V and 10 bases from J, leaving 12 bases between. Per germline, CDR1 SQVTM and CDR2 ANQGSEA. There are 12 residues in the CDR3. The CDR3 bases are TGCAGCGTTGAAATTGGGGGGGGTCCCCAGCATTTT. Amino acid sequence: CSVEIGGGPQHF.

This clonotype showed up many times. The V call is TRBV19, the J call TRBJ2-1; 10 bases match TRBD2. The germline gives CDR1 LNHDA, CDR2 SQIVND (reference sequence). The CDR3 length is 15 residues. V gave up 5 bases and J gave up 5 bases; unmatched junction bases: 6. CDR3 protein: CASSPLAGNNNEQFF. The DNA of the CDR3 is TGTGCCAGTAGTCCACTAGCGGGGAACAACAATGAGCAGTTCTTC. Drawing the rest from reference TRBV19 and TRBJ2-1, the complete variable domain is DGGITQSPKYLFRKEGQNVTLSCEQNLNHDAMYWYRQDPGQGLRLIYYSQIVNDFQKGDIAEGYSVSREKKESFPLTVTSAQKNPTAFYLCASSPLAGNNNEQFFGPGTRLTVL.

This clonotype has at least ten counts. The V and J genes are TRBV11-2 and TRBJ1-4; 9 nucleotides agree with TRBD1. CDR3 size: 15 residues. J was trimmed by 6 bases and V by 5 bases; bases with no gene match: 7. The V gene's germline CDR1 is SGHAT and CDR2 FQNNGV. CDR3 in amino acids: CASSRTRDRDEKLFF. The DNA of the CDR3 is TGTGCCAGCAGCCGCACCCGGGACAGGGATGAAAAACTGTTTTTT.

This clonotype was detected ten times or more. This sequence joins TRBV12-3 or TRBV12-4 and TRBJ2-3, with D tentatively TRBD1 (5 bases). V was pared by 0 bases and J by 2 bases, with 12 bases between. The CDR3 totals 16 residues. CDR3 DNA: TGTGCCAGCAGTTTAGCGCTCCAGGGCACCACAGATACGCAGTATTTT. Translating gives CASSLALQGTTDTQYF.

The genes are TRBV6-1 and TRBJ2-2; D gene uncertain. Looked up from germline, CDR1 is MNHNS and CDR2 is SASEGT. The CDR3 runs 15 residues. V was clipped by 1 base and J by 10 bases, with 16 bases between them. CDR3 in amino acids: CASSEVSRAAEELFF. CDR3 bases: TGTGCCAGCAGTGAAGTATCTAGGGCCGCCGAGGAGCTGTTTTTT.

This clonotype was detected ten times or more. The CDR3 DNA reads as TGTGCCAGCAGTCAACGCACAGATACGCAGTATTTT. Translation: CASSQRTDTQYF. This sequence joins TRBV12-3 or TRBV12-4 and TRBJ2-3; the D is unclear. The length of the CDR3 is 12 residues. V lost 5 bases, J lost 1 base, and 4 bases lay in between.

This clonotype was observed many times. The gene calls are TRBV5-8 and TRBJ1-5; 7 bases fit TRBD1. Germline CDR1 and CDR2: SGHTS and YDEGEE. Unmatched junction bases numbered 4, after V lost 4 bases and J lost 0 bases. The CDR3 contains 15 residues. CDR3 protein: CASSKDRASNQPQHF. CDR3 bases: TGTGCCAGCAGCAAAGACAGGGCTAGCAATCAGCCCCAGCATTTT.

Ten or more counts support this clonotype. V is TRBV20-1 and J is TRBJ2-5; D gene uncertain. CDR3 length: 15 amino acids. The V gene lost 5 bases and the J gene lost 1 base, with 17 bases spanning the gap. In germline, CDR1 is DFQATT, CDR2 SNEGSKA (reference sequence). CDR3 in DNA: TGCAGTGCTTTCCTATCGAGACTGCGCCAAGAGACCCAGTACTTC. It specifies CSAFLSRLRQETQYF.

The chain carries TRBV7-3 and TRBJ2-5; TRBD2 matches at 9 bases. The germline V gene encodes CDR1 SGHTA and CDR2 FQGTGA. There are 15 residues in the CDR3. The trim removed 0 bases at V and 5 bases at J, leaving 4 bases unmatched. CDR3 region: CASSLTGTSWETQYF. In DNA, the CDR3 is TGTGCCAGCAGCTTAACGGGGACTAGCTGGGAGACCCAGTACTTC.

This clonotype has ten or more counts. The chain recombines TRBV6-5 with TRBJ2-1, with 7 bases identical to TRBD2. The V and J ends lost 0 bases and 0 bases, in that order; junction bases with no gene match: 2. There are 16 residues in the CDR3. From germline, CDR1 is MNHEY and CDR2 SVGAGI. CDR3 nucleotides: TGTGCCAGCAGTTACTCGGGGGGGAGCTCCTACAATGAGCAGTTCTTC. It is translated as CASSYSGGSSYNEQFF.